This section outlines one T cell receptor beta chain sequence together with its context. The CDR3 is 15 residues long. CDR1 and CDR2 from the germline V gene are SEHNR and FQNEAQ (reference sequence). This entry comes from a study of OX40 agonist ivuxolimab in advanced cancers. Repertoires were generated with immunoSEQ multiplex PCR, while TCRdb's copy carries only in-frame clones and drops some. Of about 15,000 clones in the sample, just under 90% are singletons; the top ten hold over 5.5%. The rearrangement links TRBV7-9 to TRBJ2-5, with 8 nucleotides matching TRBD2. TRBJ2-7 explains the end of the DNA better; the J call may be wrong. The origin of this receptor is an adult with an advanced solid tumor such as melanoma, head and neck, liver or kidney cancer. Sample: CD4+ or CD8+ T cells sorted from blood, taken in a trial of the OX40 agonist ivuxolimab. CDR3 region: CASSFTGGVTYEQYF. The CDR3 nucleotides read TGTGCCAGCAGCTTTACCGGGGGGGTAACCTACGAGCAGTACTTC.